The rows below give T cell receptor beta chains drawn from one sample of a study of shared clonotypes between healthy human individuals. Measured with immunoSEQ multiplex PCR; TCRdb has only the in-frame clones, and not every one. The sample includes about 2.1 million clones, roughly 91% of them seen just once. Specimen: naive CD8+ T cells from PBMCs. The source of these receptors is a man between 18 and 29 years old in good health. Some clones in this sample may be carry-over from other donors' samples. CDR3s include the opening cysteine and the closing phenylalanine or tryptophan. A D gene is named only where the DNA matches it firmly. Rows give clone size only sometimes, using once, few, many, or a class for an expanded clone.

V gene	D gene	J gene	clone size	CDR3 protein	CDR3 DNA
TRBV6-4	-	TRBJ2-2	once	CASSPSRDKATGELFF	TGTGCCAGCAGCCCCTCCCGGGACAAAGCCACCGGGGAGCTGTTTTTT
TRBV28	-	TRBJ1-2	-	CASSLRSIGATF	TGTGCCAGCAGTTTAAGGTCTATAGGAGCTACCTTC
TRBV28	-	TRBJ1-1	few	CASSLLGENTEAFF	TGTGCCAGCAGCCTCCTGGGGGAGAACACTGAAGCTTTCTTT
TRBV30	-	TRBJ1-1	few	CAWTFDREAFF	TGTGCCTGGACCTTTGACAGGGAAGCTTTCTTT
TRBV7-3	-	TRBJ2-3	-	CASSSPGRAADIQSSTDTQYF	TGTGCCAGCAGCTCCCCGGGACGAGCGGCAGATATCCAGTCTAGCACAGATACGCAGTATTTT
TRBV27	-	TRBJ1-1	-	CASSMGGVNTEAFF	TGTGCCAGCAGCATGGGGGGGGTGAACACTGAAGCTTTCTTT
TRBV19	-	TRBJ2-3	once	CASSIGLGTLGDTQYF	TGTGCCAGTAGTATCGGTTTGGGGACCCTCGGAGATACGCAGTATTTT
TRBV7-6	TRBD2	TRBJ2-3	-	CASSLEREFTDTQYF	TGTGCCAGCAGCTTGGAGCGGGAGTTTACAGATACGCAGTATTTT
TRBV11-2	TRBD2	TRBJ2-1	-	CASSRGLAGFGDEQFF	TGTGCCAGCAGCAGGGGGCTAGCGGGGTTTGGGGATGAGCAGTTCTTC
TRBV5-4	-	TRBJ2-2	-	CASSLEQWELFF	TGTGCCAGCAGCTTGGAACAGTGGGAGCTGTTTTTT
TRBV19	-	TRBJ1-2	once	CASSTPFYMGNYGYTF	TGTGCCAGTAGTACGCCTTTCTACATGGGAAACTATGGCTACACCTTC
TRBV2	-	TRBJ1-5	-	CASSGGQGYQPQHF	TGTGCCAGCTCTGGGGGCCAGGGTTATCAGCCCCAGCATTTT
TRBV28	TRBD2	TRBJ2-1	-	CASSFPGAGLAESYNEQFF	TGTGCCAGCAGTTTTCCAGGGGCGGGACTAGCGGAGTCCTACAATGAGCAGTTCTTC
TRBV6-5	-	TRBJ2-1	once	CASSYFRNNEQFF	TGTGCCAGCAGTTACTTTAGGAACAATGAGCAGTTCTTC
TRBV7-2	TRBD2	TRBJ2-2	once	CASSLMGSGFPGELFF	TGTGCCAGCAGCTTAATGGGTAGCGGGTTCCCCGGGGAGCTGTTTTTT
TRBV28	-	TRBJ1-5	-	CASSARGAGQPQHF	TGTGCCAGCAGTGCCAGGGGCGCAGGTCAGCCCCAGCATTTT
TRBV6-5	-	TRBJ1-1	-	CASSPLRGAEAFF	TGTGCCAGCAGCCCCCTTAGGGGAGCTGAAGCTTTCTTT
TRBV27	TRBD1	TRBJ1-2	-	CASSSVSDRGPGLDGYTF	TGTGCCAGCAGTTCCGTCTCGGACAGGGGACCAGGTCTAGATGGCTACACCTTC
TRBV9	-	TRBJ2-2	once	CASSSGQKVWELFF	TGTGCCAGCAGCTCCGGACAGAAGGTTTGGGAGCTGTTTTTT
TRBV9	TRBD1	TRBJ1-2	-	CASSPGTVNYGYTF	TGTGCCAGCAGCCCTGGGACAGTTAACTATGGCTACACCTTC
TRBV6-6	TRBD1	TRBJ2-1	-	CASSYDRRDREQFF	TGTGCCAGCAGTTACGACCGGCGGGACAGGGAGCAGTTCTTC
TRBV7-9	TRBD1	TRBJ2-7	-	CASSSTGQGVHEQYF	TGTGCCAGCAGCTCTACGGGACAGGGGGTTCACGAGCAGTACTTC
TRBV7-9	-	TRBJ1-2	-	CASSLGGREWEGYTF	TGTGCCAGCAGCTTAGGTGGGCGGGAATGGGAAGGCTACACCTTC
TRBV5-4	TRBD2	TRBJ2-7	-	CASSLRRELSYEQYF	TGTGCCAGCAGCTTGAGGCGGGAGCTCTCCTACGAGCAGTACTTC